The 21 T cell receptor beta chains in this list originate from one sample, sequenced in a study of blood T cell repertoires in COVID-19. Measured with immunoSEQ multiplex PCR; TCRdb has only the in-frame clones, and not every one. The sample consists of 130,000 to 150,000 clones, 85% of them appearing once. The material sequenced was peripheral blood. The receptor set was obtained from a woman aged 40 to 50 with active or convalescent COVID-19.

The chain employs TRBV14 and TRBJ2-7; 9 bases are shared with TRBD1. V dropped 3 bases and J dropped 2; count of bases not matched to a gene: 11. There are 17 residues in the CDR3. Looked up from germline, CDR1 is SGHDN and CDR2 is FVKESK. CDR3 in DNA: TGTGCCAGCAGCCACGGGACAGGGATCAACTTTGCCTACGAGCAGTACTTC. This translates into CASSHGTGINFAYEQYF.

This chain's CDR3 is CAAGGTYSGANVLTF. CDR3 nucleotides: TGTGCCGCCGGGGGGACCTACTCTGGGGCCAACGTCCTGACTTTC. The chain links TRBV24-1 to TRBJ2-6; 7 nucleotides line up with TRBD2. The CDR3 consists of 15 residues. CDR1 KGHDR and CDR2 SFDVKD come from the germline V gene. V shed 12 bases, J shed 0 bases, and the junction held 7 bases outside the gene matches.

The chain recombines TRBV28 with TRBJ2-1, with a weak D call TRBD1 (7 bases). Per germline, CDR1 MDHEN and CDR2 SYDVKM. Trimming cost V 3 bases and J 5 bases, with 35 bases left between them. This CDR3 spans 22 amino acids. This CDR3 is CASSFPEGWVGSRQGEDNEQFF. The CDR3 region has the DNA TGTGCCAGCAGTTTCCCCGAAGGATGGGTGGGGAGCAGGCAGGGGGAGGACAATGAGCAGTTCTTC.

The CDR3 DNA follows: TGTGCCAGCAGTTGGGGGGGGAGCTCTGGGGCCAACGTCCTGACTTTC. This gives the protein CASSWGGSSGANVLTF. This rearrangement joins TRBV6-5 to TRBJ2-6; the match to TRBD2 covers 7 bases. V shed 4 bases, J shed 0 bases, and the junction held 3 bases outside the gene matches. Looked up from germline, CDR1 is MNHEY and CDR2 is SVGAGI. CDR3 size: 16 residues.

Note on this clone: The junction differs from germline at one of its ends, possibly a read error. V gene TRBV7-7 combines with J gene TRBJ2-1, with 13 bases fitting TRBD2. Germline loops: CDR1 SSHAT, CDR2 FNYEAQ (reference sequence). The CDR3 extends over 22 amino acids. In DNA, the CDR3 is TGTGCTAGCAGCCCCCGAGGACTAGCGGGGGCCTTCGATCTCCCATTCTACAATGAGCAGTTCTTC. Its translation is CASSPRGLAGAFDLPFYNEQFF.

This sequence joins TRBV5-4 and TRBJ2-7; the match to TRBD2 covers 10 bases. CDR3 size: 16 residues. The germline V gene encodes CDR1 SGHNT and CDR2 YYREEE (reference sequence). The V gene end was trimmed by 3 bases and the J gene end by 3 bases; junction bases not matched to a gene: 9. The CDR3 is CASSSLSTSGYYEQYF. CDR3 DNA sequence: TGTGCCAGCAGCTCGCTCTCGACTAGCGGGTACTACGAGCAGTACTTC. The whole variable domain, filled in from reference TRBV5-4 and TRBJ2-7, reads ETGVTQSPTHLIKTRGQQVTLRCSSQSGHNTVSWYQQALGQGPQFIFQYYREEENGRGNFPPRFSGLQFPNYSSELNVNALELDDSALYLCASSSLSTSGYYEQYFGPGTRLTVT.

The sample holds a few counts of this clone. The V call is TRBV2, the J call TRBJ2-2, with unresolved D. V was shortened by 6 bases and J by 2 bases, with 7 bases between the two germline ends. Per germline, CDR1 SNHLY and CDR2 FYNNEI. The CDR3 contains 13 residues. CDR3: CASRFRNTGELFF. CDR3 in DNA: TGTGCCAGCAGATTTAGAAACACCGGGGAGCTGTTTTTT.

With respect to this clone: Different DNA sequences within this sample yield the same CDR3. This rearrangement joins TRBV5-1 to TRBJ1-2; D perhaps matches TRBD1 (6 bases). This CDR3 has 13 residues. Germline CDR1 reads SGHRS; CDR2 reads YFSETQ. Trimming took off 4 bases at V and 2 bases at J, with 9 bases between the two ends. The CDR3 DNA is TGCGCCAGCAGCCTAGGACAGAACTATGGCTACACCTTC. Translated, it gives CASSLGQNYGYTF.

V gene TRBV5-4 combines with J gene TRBJ1-1, with TRBD1 identical over 8 bases. V lost 0 bases to trimming and J lost 6 bases; unmatched junction nucleotides: 16. The CDR3 is made up of 18 amino acids. In germline, CDR1 is SGHNT, CDR2 YYREEE (reference sequence). The CDR3 spells CASSLAGGAGGPRAEAFF. The CDR3 coding sequence is TGTGCCAGCAGCTTGGCTGGTGGGGCAGGGGGCCCAAGGGCTGAAGCTTTCTTT.

This rearrangement joins TRBV13 to TRBJ1-6; 10 bases line up with TRBD1. Germline V gene sequence: CDR1 PRHDT, CDR2 FYEKMQ (reference sequence). The length of the CDR3 is 15 residues. V gave up 7 bases and J gave up 7 bases; unmatched junction bases: 7. CDR3 sequence: CASTSMGQGNSPLHF. The CDR3 DNA follows: TGTGCCAGCACCTCGATGGGACAGGGGAATTCACCCCTCCACTTT.

The genes are TRBV10-1 and TRBJ1-6; 7 nucleotides agree with TRBD1. Trimming took 7 bases from V and 7 from J; bases not matched to a gene: 4. Germline V lookup: CDR1 WNHNN, CDR2 SYGVQD (reference sequence). This CDR3 is 13 amino acids long. The CDR3 sequence: CASNDRENSPLHF. The CDR3 DNA reads TGCGCCAGCAACGACAGGGAGAATTCACCCCTCCACTTT.

The V gene is TRBV27, the J gene TRBJ1-1; D remains ambiguous. The CDR3 is made up of 12 amino acids. Germline V lookup: CDR1 MNHEY, CDR2 SMNVEV (reference sequence). The V and J ends lost 5 bases and 6 bases respectively, with 10 bases between them. CDR3: CASSNSGAEAFF. The DNA of the CDR3 is TGTGCCAGCAGTAACTCCGGGGCTGAAGCTTTCTTT.

The chain uses TRBV27 and TRBJ1-1; D is possibly TRBD1 (6 bases). The germline gives CDR1 MNHEY, CDR2 SMNVEV (reference sequence). Trimming shortened V by 1 base and J by 1 base, and 10 bases separated the two germline ends. The CDR3 has 15 amino acids. This CDR3 is CASSLYREGNTEAFF. CDR3 sequence (DNA): TGTGCCAGCAGTTTATACAGGGAAGGGAACACTGAAGCTTTCTTT.

V is TRBV10-1 and J is TRBJ2-1, with 7 bases that match TRBD2. Germline CDR1 is WNHNN and CDR2 is SYGVQD (reference sequence). V shed 8 bases, J shed 0 bases, and the junction held 10 bases outside the gene matches. The CDR3 length is 16 residues. In DNA, the CDR3 is TGCGCCAGCCGGATACCCGGGGGGTGCTCCTACAATGAGCAGTTCTTC. Translated, it gives CASRIPGGCSYNEQFF.

This clone turned up a few times. V usage is TRBV10-3 and J usage is TRBJ2-1, with a weak D call TRBD1 (10 bases). There are 24 residues in the CDR3. CDR1 and CDR2 from the germline V gene are ENHRY and SYGVKD. With 0 bases removed from V and 3 bases from J, the gap between germline ends came to 36 bases. Here the CDR3 DNA reads TGTGCCATCAGTGAGTCGATGAGGGACAGGGGTCCCTCCGAACTAGCGGGTGTCTACAATGAGCAGTTCTTC. Translated: CAISESMRDRGPSELAGVYNEQFF.

The chain recombines TRBV28 with TRBJ2-7, with 11 bases that match TRBD2. Unmatched junction bases numbered 12, after V lost 6 bases and J lost 2 bases. Germline-derived CDR1 and CDR2 are MDHEN and SYDVKM. CDR3 length: 17 residues. In nucleotides, the CDR3 is TGTGCCAGCAGCCGCCGGACTAGCGGGCAAGTCACCTACGAGCAGTACTTC. Encoded protein: CASSRRTSGQVTYEQYF.

The J gene is TRBJ1-2, the V gene TRBV6-2 or TRBV6-3; 9 bases line up with TRBD1. The V gene's germline CDR1 is MNHEY and CDR2 SVGEGT. The V gene end was trimmed by 5 bases and the J gene end by 3 bases; junction bases not matched to a gene: 10. The CDR3 contains 16 residues. The CDR3 DNA is TGTGCCAGCAGTCCCCCTGGGACAGGGTCGGACTATGGCTACACCTTC. Translating it yields CASSPPGTGSDYGYTF.

The rearrangement joins TRBV18 to TRBJ1-5; 7 positions match TRBD1. Germline V lookup: CDR1 KGHSH, CDR2 LQKENI. CDR3 length: 17 residues. J lost 6 bases, V lost 2 bases, and 13 bases had no gene match. The CDR3 reads CASSPSPDRAGGQPQHF. CDR3 in DNA: TGTGCCAGCTCACCATCCCCTGACAGGGCTGGGGGTCAGCCCCAGCATTTT. The complete variable domain, with remaining parts taken from reference TRBV18 and TRBJ1-5, reads NAGVMQNPRHLVRRRGQEARLRCSPMKGHSHVYWYRQLPEEGLKFMVYLQKENIIDESGMPKERFSAEFPKEGPSILRIQQVVRGDSAAYFCASSPSPDRAGGQPQHFGDGTRLSIL.

CDR3 in DNA: TGTGCCAGCAGCCACCAGCGGGAGTACTACAATGAGCAGTTCTTC. Encoded protein: CASSHQREYYNEQFF. The chain recombines TRBV28 with TRBJ2-1, with 8 bases identical to TRBD2. This CDR3 contains 15 residues. The J segment lost 3 bases and the V segment lost 6 bases, leaving 7 bases of the junction unmatched. Germline CDR1 MDHEN, CDR2 SYDVKM.

This sequence joins TRBV5-1 and TRBJ2-7, with D maybe TRBD2 (6 bases). V lost 2 bases to trimming and J lost 7 bases, with 16 bases between them. There are 14 residues in the CDR3. Per the germline V gene, CDR1 is SGHRS and CDR2 is YFSETQ. In DNA, the CDR3 is TGCGCCAGCAGCTTAGCGACGGCGGCGGGGGAGCAGTACTTC. Translated, it gives CASSLATAAGEQYF.

CDR3 coding DNA: TGTGCCAGCAGCCCCCACGGGGGAGGGCTCACTGAAGCTTTCTTT. Amino acids: CASSPHGGGLTEAFF. The J gene is TRBJ1-1, the V gene TRBV3-1 (or the pseudogene TRBV3-2), with a possible D match to TRBD1 (5 bases). V was pared by 4 bases and J by 4 bases, with 16 bases between. Germline V gene data show CDR1 as LGHDT and CDR2 as YNNKEL (reference sequence). CDR3 length equals 15 residues.